The TCR beta chain described here comes from a study of T cells in localized non-small cell lung cancer. The study, taken as a whole, reports: The study linked higher blood T cell density to longer overall survival. Median around 60 top-100 tumor clones were shared with paired adjacent lung.

Assay: immunoSEQ multiplex PCR; the TCRdb copy retains only in-frame clones and omits some. The repertoire holds nearly 25,000 clones, with around 86% as singletons. Worth noting for this clone: As yet, its antigen is unknown.

V shed 5 bases, J shed 5 bases, and the junction held 9 bases outside the gene matches. This CDR3 contains 15 residues. From germline, CDR1 is SGHTA and CDR2 FQGTGA. The V gene is TRBV7-3, the J gene TRBJ2-5; 9 bases are a match to TRBD2. The sample was peripheral blood, taken before any cancer treatment. This TCR derives from an older male donor with stage II squamous cell lung carcinoma. CDR3 nucleotide sequence: TGTGCCAGCAGCCCGAGCCGGAGCGGGAGGGAGACCCAGTACTTC. Residues: CASSPSRSGRETQYF.